A selection of T cell receptor beta chains follows, all from one sample in a study of cytomegalovirus exposure and HLA in healthy donors. The assay was immunoSEQ multiplex PCR, and TCRdb's table has in-frame clones only and misses some. This table holds over 100,000 clones, roughly two thirds found once. The sample taken for sequencing was PBMCs. These receptors all come from a woman aged 25 to 39 in good health and CMV-seronegative. Each CDR3 is given with its conserved first and last residue. The order of the fields is J gene, V gene, D gene, CDR3 length, clone size, CDR3 DNA, CDR3 protein. D genes are given only for firm matches. The size entry is marked missing in some rows and otherwise reads once, few, many or a size class.

TRBJ2-1 TRBV4-1 TRBD2 18 . TGCGCCAGCAGCCAAGATTCGGGACTAGCGGGAGGGGGCAATGAGCAGTTCTTC CASSQDSGLAGGGNEQFF
TRBJ2-7 TRBV28 TRBD2 15 many TGTGCCAGCAGTTTACGGACTAGCGGTTTGTACGAGCAGTACTTC CASSLRTSGLYEQYF
TRBJ2-3 TRBV15 TRBD2 17 . TGTGCCACCAGCAGAGTTCGACGGACTAGCTGGGAGGGAACGCAGTATTTT CATSRVRRTSWEGTQYF
TRBJ2-7 TRBV10-3 . 17 . TGTGCCATCAGTGAGCCTGGGGGAGCAGGGGTCTCCTACGAGCAGTACTTC CAISEPGGAGVSYEQYF
TRBJ2-1 TRBV4-3 TRBD2 14 . TGCGCCAGCAGCCAAGATTCTGGCGGGAGTGAGCAGTTCTTC CASSQDSGGSEQFF
TRBJ2-5 TRBV19 TRBD2 13 . TGTGCCAGTAGCCGGGCGGGGGAGGAGACCCAGTACTTC CASSRAGEETQYF
TRBJ2-1 TRBV7-6 TRBD1 16 . TGTGCCAGCAGCCCCCTTTGGGACAGGGATTACAATGAGCAGTTCTTC CASSPLWDRDYNEQFF
TRBJ1-1 TRBV7-6 TRBD1 14 . TGTGCCAGCAGCGCCACCCAGGGGGACACTGAAGCTTTCTTT CASSATQGDTEAFF
TRBJ2-5 TRBV13 TRBD2 11 few TGTGCCAGCAGCCGCGGGGGGGCCCAGTACTTC CASSRGGAQYF
TRBJ1-1 TRBV19 . 13 . TGTGCCAGTAGTATACAGGGGAACACTGAAGCTTTCTTT CASSIQGNTEAFF
TRBJ2-7 TRBV27 . 17 once TGTGCCAGCAGTTTCAAACTGGGGGGGCAGAAGATCTACGAGCAGTACTTC CASSFKLGGQKIYEQYF
TRBJ2-1 TRBV15 TRBD1 17 . TGTGCCACCAGCAGAGACCCGGGACAGGGGTCAGTCGATGAGCAGTTCTTC CATSRDPGQGSVDEQFF
TRBJ2-1 TRBV10-3 TRBD1 15 . TGTGCCATCACCCAAGGGACAGGGCTCTACAATGAGCAGTTCTTC CAITQGTGLYNEQFF
TRBJ2-7 TRBV11-2 TRBD2 14 . TGTGCCAGCAGCTCTTACCGGGGGGCCTACGAGCAGTACTTC CASSSYRGAYEQYF
TRBJ2-4 TRBV9 TRBD1 12 . TGTGCCAGCAGCACAGGACAGGGTCTTCAGTACTTC CASSTGQGLQYF
TRBJ2-5 TRBV11-2 TRBD2 16 . TGTGCCAGCAGCCCTCGACTAGCGGGAGGGCAAGAGACCCAGTACTTC CASSPRLAGGQETQYF
TRBJ2-1 TRBV5-1 TRBD1 15 few TGCGCCAGCAGCTCGCAACAGGGGGCCTACAATGAGCAGTTCTTC CASSSQQGAYNEQFF
TRBJ2-5 TRBV7-7 . 13 . TGTGCTAGCAGCTCCCCCGCGGTTGAGACCCAGTACTTC CASSSPAVETQYF
TRBJ2-3 TRBV28 TRBD1 16 . TGTGCCAGCAGTTTATCGGACAGGGGTGACACAGATACGCAGTATTTT CASSLSDRGDTDTQYF
TRBJ2-2 TRBV4-1 TRBD2 17 . TGCGCCAGCAGCCAGATGCTAGCGGGAGGGGGTACCGGGGAGCTGTTTTTT CASSQMLAGGGTGELFF
TRBJ1-2 TRBV28 TRBD1 14 few TGTGCCAGCAGTTCCACAGGGGATAACTATGGCTACACCTTC CASSSTGDNYGYTF
TRBJ2-7 TRBV15 . 17 . TGTGCCACCAGCAGAGGCCTTGCGAGGGAGCTCTCCTACGAGCAGTACTTC CATSRGLARELSYEQYF
TRBJ1-1 TRBV5-1 . 13 . TGCGCCAGCTCTTGGGGAGAGAACACTGAAGCTTTCTTT CASSWGENTEAFF
TRBJ1-5 TRBV19 TRBD1 16 . TGTGCCAGTAGTACCTGGACAGGGGATAGCAATCAGCCCCAGCATTTT CASSTWTGDSNQPQHF
TRBJ2-2 TRBV6-1 . 12 . TGTGCCAGCACTGTGTTGTCGGGGGAGCTGTTTTTT CASTVLSGELFF
TRBJ2-7 TRBV27 . 14 medium-sized TGTGCCAGCAGCCCAAACTATCAGGGCTACGAGCAGTACTTC CASSPNYQGYEQYF
TRBJ1-2 TRBV20-1 . 10 . TGCAGTGCTAGGACAGAAGGCTACACCTTC CSARTEGYTF
TRBJ1-1 TRBV7-3 TRBD1 16 . TGTGCCAGCAGCGAGACAGGGGGCATACTGAACACTGAAGCTTTCTTT CASSETGGILNTEAFF
TRBJ2-2 TRBV5-4 . 14 . TGTGCCAGCAGCTTGGGTCAGGGGACCGGGGAGCTGTTTTTT CASSLGQGTGELFF
TRBJ1-4 TRBV28 TRBD1 13 . TGTGCCAGCGAGACAGGGTTAAATGAAAAACTGTTTTTT CASETGLNEKLFF
TRBJ2-1 TRBV18 TRBD2 15 . TGTGCCAGCTCACCACGGCTAGCGGGAGGCGATGAGCAGTTCTTC CASSPRLAGGDEQFF
TRBJ1-3 TRBV5-6 . 14 . TGTGCCAGCAGCAGGGAAGGGGCTGGAAACACCATATATTTT CASSREGAGNTIYF
TRBJ1-2 TRBV28 TRBD1 14 . TGTGCCAGCAGTTTACGACAGGGTGGTCATGGCTACACCTTC CASSLRQGGHGYTF